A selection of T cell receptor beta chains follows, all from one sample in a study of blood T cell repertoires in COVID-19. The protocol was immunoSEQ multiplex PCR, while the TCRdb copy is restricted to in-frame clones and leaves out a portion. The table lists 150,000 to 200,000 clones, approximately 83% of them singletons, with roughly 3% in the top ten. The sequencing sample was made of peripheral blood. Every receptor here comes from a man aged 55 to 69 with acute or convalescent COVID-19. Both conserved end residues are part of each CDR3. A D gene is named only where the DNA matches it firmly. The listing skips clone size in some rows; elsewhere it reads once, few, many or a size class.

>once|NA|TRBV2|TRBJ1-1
CASTLEGRDTEAFF
TGTGCCAGCACCCTGGAGGGGAGGGACACTGAAGCTTTCTTT
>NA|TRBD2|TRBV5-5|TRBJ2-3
CASRKTSGTTDTQYF
TGTGCCAGCAGAAAAACTAGCGGCACCACAGATACGCAGTATTTT
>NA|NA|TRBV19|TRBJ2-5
CASSWSGETQYF
TGTGCCAGTAGTTGGAGCGGGGAGACCCAGTACTTC
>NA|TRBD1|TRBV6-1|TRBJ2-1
CASSEWDRGSGEQFF
TGTGCCAGCAGTGAATGGGACAGGGGGAGCGGTGAGCAGTTCTTC
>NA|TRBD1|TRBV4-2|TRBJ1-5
CASSQGQGANQPQHF
TGTGCCAGCAGCCAAGGACAGGGGGCGAATCAGCCCCAGCATTTT
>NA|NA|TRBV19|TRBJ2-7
CASSERRTYEQYF
TGTGCCAGTAGCGAACGGAGGACCTACGAGCAGTACTTC
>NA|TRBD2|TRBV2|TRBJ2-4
CASTRTSGSGGWGNIQYF
TGTGCCAGCACACGGACTAGCGGGAGTGGGGGCTGGGGAAACATTCAGTACTTC
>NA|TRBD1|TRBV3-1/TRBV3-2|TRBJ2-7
CASSWFETGTEQYF
TGTGCCAGCAGCTGGTTCGAGACAGGGACCGAGCAGTACTTC
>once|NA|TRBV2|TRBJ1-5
CASRRDMGNQPQHF
TGTGCCAGCAGGAGGGACATGGGCAATCAGCCCCAGCATTTT
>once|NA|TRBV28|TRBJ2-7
CASGGLAPAGEQYF
TGTGCCAGCGGAGGCCTAGCCCCAGCCGGGGAGCAGTACTTC
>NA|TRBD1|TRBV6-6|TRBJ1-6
CASSSPGDSNSPLHF
TGTGCCAGCAGTTCCCCGGGGGACAGTAATTCACCCCTCCACTTT
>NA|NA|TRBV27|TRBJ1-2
CASSPYMYYGYTF
TGTGCCAGCAGTCCTTACATGTACTATGGCTACACCTTC
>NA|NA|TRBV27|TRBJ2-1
CASSSLTGYNEQFF
TGTGCCAGCAGTAGTCTAACGGGCTACAATGAGCAGTTCTTC
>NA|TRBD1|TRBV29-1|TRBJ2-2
CSADRGGPGELFF
TGCAGCGCCGATCGAGGGGGCCCCGGGGAGCTGTTTTTT
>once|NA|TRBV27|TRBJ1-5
CASLTEALLYNSNQPQHF
TGTGCCAGCCTCACTGAGGCCCTCTTATATAATAGCAATCAGCCCCAGCATTTT
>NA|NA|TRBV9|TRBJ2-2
CASSLVEVPGELFF
TGTGCCAGCAGCTTGGTGGAGGTCCCCGGGGAGCTGTTTTTT
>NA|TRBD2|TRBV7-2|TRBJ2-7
CASSLGASGFSEQYF
TGTGCCAGCAGCTTAGGGGCTAGCGGGTTCTCCGAGCAGTACTTC
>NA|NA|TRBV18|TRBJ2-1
CASSPTGEQFF
TGTGCCAGCTCACCAACGGGTGAGCAGTTCTTC
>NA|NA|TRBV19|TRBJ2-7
CASSIAGDIYEQYF
TGTGCCAGTAGTATAGCTGGGGACATTTACGAGCAGTACTTC
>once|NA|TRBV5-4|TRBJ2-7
CASSFQSYEQYF
TGTGCCAGCAGCTTTCAATCCTACGAGCAGTACTTC
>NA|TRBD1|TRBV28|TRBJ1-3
CASSRRQGAGNTIYF
TGTGCCAGCAGTCGCCGGCAGGGGGCTGGAAACACCATATATTTT
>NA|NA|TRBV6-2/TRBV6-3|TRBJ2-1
CASSYSHLRDTAYNEQFF
TGTGCCAGCAGTTACTCTCATCTCCGCGACACCGCCTACAATGAGCAGTTCTTC
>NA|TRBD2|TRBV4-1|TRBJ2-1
CASSLQLAGEYNEQFF
TGCGCCAGCAGCCTTCAACTAGCGGGAGAGTACAATGAGCAGTTCTTC
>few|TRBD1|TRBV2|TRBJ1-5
CASSEREQGASNQPQHF
TGTGCCAGCAGTGAAAGGGAGCAGGGGGCTAGCAATCAGCCCCAGCATTTT
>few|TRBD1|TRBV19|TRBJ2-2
CASSVTGARSNTGELFF
TGTGCCAGTAGTGTGACAGGGGCGAGGTCGAACACCGGGGAGCTGTTTTTT
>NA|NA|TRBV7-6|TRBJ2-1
CASSLVQGSYNEQFF
TGTGCCAGCAGCTTAGTACAGGGCAGCTACAATGAGCAGTTCTTC
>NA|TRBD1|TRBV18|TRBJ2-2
CASSPRDSYTGELFF
TGTGCCAGCTCACCCCGGGACAGTTACACCGGGGAGCTGTTTTTT
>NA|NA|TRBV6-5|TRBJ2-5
CASTAPGGAQYF
TGTGCCAGCACCGCCCCGGGCGGGGCCCAGTACTTC
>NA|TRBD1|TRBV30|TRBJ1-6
CAWRAPGTGNSPLHF
TGTGCCTGGAGGGCCCCCGGGACAGGGAATTCACCCCTCCACTTT